These 2 T cell receptor beta chains were all obtained from the same sample, sequenced in a study of cytomegalovirus exposure and HLA in healthy donors. The table came from immunoSEQ multiplex PCR; TCRdb's copy has only in-frame clones and leaves some out. This repertoire shows 150,000 or so clones, around nine tenths found once; its top ten account for roughly 1.3%. Sequencing input: PBMCs. These receptors came from a woman in her thirties in good health and CMV-seronegative.

V is TRBV7-2 and J is TRBJ2-7; TRBD2 matches 14 bases. The CDR3 extends over 16 amino acids. The germline gives CDR1 SGHTA, CDR2 FQGNSA. Trimming took 5 bases from V and 2 from J; bases not matched to a gene: 5. The CDR3 DNA reads as TGTGCCAGCAGCCCCGGGACTAGCGGGGGAACCTACGAGCAGTACTTC. This sequence encodes CASSPGTSGGTYEQYF.

The gene calls are TRBV18 and TRBJ1-1; D may be TRBD1 (6 bases). Germline lookup yields CDR1 KGHSH and CDR2 LQKENI. V was shortened by 1 base and J by 5 bases, with 14 bases between the two germline ends. The CDR3 length is 15 residues. CDR3 coding DNA: TGTGCCAGCTCACCACAGGGGGAATTTGGGACTGAAGCTTTCTTT. Translation gives CASSPQGEFGTEAFF.